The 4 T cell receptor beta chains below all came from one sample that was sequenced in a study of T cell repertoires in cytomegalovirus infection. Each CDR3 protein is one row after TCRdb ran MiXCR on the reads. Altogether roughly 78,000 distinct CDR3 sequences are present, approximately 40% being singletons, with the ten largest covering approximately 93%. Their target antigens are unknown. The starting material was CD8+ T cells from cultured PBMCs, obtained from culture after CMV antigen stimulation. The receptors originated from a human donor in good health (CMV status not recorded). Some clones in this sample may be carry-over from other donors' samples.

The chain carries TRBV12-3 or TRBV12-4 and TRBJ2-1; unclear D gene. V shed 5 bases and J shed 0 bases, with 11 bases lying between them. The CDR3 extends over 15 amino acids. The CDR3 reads CASSPSPSSYNEQFF. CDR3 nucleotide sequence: TGTGCCAGCAGTCCCTCCCCGAGCTCCTACAATGAGCAGTTCTTC.

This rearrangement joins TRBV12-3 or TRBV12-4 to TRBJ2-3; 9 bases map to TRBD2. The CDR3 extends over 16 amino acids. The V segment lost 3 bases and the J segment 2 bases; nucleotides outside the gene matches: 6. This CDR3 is CASSFGGGVNTDTQYF. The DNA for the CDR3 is TGTGCCAGCAGTTTCGGCGGGGGGGTAAACACAGATACGCAGTATTTT.

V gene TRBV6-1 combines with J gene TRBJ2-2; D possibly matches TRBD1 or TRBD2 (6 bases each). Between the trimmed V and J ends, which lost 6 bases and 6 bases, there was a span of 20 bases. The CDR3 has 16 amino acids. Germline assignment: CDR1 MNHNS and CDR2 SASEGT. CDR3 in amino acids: CASSPDAGDSAGELFF. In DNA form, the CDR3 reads TGTGCCAGCAGCCCAGACGCAGGGGACTCTGCCGGGGAGCTGTTTTTT.

CDR3 sequence (DNA): TGTGCCCCCTACGGACCCTCCTACGAGCAGTACTTC. It encodes CAPYGPSYEQYF. The chain is built from TRBV12-3 or TRBV12-4 and TRBJ2-7; D is undetermined. The CDR3 extends over 12 amino acids. V was shortened by 11 bases and J by 0 bases, with 11 bases between the two germline ends.